This record looks at one T cell receptor (beta chain) sequence and its context. Its antigen is as yet unknown. This entry comes from a study of regulatory T cells in long-lasting Graves disease. Regarding the study as a whole: Under persistent disease, TRBV28, TRBJ1-2 and TRBJ2-5 were used preferentially.

Regarding time point: persistent/refractory GD, antithyroid drugs over 5 years with positive TRAb. Making the TCR library involved RNA that had been extracted from PBMCs. Xi'an, China, was home to the endocrinology department that provided patients. Through Arm-PCR of CDR3 regions and iRepertoire HTBI primers, TCR beta libraries were built. MiXCR was run by TCRdb on the multiplex PCR reads, yielding one entry per CDR3 protein. Here the sample spans some 470,000 distinct CDR3 sequences, about 22% being singletons. The CDR3 spans 16 residues. The germline gives CDR1 GTSNPN, CDR2 SVGIG (reference sequence). With 7 bases removed from V and 5 bases from J, the gap between germline ends came to 26 bases.

This sample comprised peripheral blood mononuclear cells (PBMCs), obtained when the disease was refractory, from a patient treated with antithyroid drugs. The genes are TRBV30 and TRBJ1-2, with D maybe TRBD1 (5 bases). The source is a female donor with Graves disease. The DNA for the CDR3 is TGTGCCTACCACGCGGGGCGTCACGGGGGATTATATGGCTACACCTTC. Residues: CAYHAGRHGGLYGYTF.